This entry lists 15 T cell receptor beta chains sequenced from one sample in a study of molecular identifiers for immune sequencing clone quantification. TCRdb analysed the PCR reads with MiXCR anew, one entry per CDR3 protein. The sample has fewer than 45,000 distinct CDR3 sequences; about 18% are singletons. The sequenced sample was naive CD8+ T cells from blood, with Jurkat cell RNA spiked in. Subset here: FACS-sorted CD8+CD4-CCR7+CD45RA+ naive T cells. The receptors come from a human donor in good health. Some libraries in this study had Jurkat cell RNA spiked in.

This clonotype has ten or more counts. J is TRBJ2-3 and V is TRBV9; D ambiguous. V shed 0 bases and J shed 2 bases, with 16 bases lying between them. The CDR3 sequence is 17 residues long. Germline CDR1 and CDR2: SGDLS and YYNGEE. CDR3 amino acids: CASSVAQLTLTTDTQYF. In DNA form, the CDR3 reads TGTGCCAGCAGCGTAGCCCAACTGACTCTTACCACAGATACGCAGTATTTT.

This clonotype was counted many times. The chain couples TRBV7-9 to TRBJ1-4, with D tentatively TRBD1 (5 bases). Germline-derived CDR1 and CDR2 are SEHNR and FQNEAQ (reference sequence). This CDR3 comprises 17 residues. Trimming pared 2 bases from V and 5 bases from J, leaving 18 bases between. The CDR3 loop is CASSLHELGRSNEKLFF. The CDR3, as DNA: TGTGCCAGCAGCTTACACGAACTGGGACGGTCAAATGAAAAACTGTTTTTT.

This clonotype was observed at least ten times. The chain combines TRBV4-3 with TRBJ1-1; D ambiguous. The CDR3 extends over 13 amino acids. Between the trimmed V and J ends, which lost 3 bases and 2 bases, there was a span of 7 bases. Germline CDR1 and CDR2: LGHNA and YSLEER. The CDR3 loop is CASSHNTNTEAFF. The CDR3 nucleotides are TGCGCCAGCAGCCATAATACTAACACTGAAGCTTTCTTT.

Of note for this clonotype: A much larger clone is a single base away; this may be a read error. J is TRBJ2-7 and V is TRBV19; the D gene is possibly TRBD1 (6 bases). The CDR3 consists of 13 residues. Germline values: CDR1 LNHDA, CDR2 SQIVND (reference sequence). In DNA form, the CDR3 reads TGTGCCAATAGTCTAGGGACATTTGGAGAGCAGTACTTC. It codes for CANSLGTFGEQYF.

This clonotype was seen at least ten times. The J gene is TRBJ2-7, the V gene TRBV4-1; 7 bases line up with TRBD1. J lost 7 bases, V lost 2 bases, and 5 bases had no gene match. This CDR3 has 13 amino acids. Germline loops: CDR1 MGHRA, CDR2 YSYEKL. The CDR3 loop is CASSQQQGFEQYF. As DNA, the CDR3 is TGCGCCAGCAGCCAACAACAGGGGTTTGAGCAGTACTTC.

The gene calls are TRBV11-2 and TRBJ2-3; no clear D gene. V dropped 0 bases and J dropped 2 bases, with 6 bases sitting between them. Per the germline V gene, CDR1 is SGHAT and CDR2 is FQNNGV. The CDR3 runs to 14 residues. The CDR3: CASSLEVHTDTQYF. As DNA, the CDR3 is TGTGCCAGCAGCTTAGAGGTGCACACAGATACGCAGTATTTT.

The chain carries TRBV4-3 and TRBJ1-1, with 7 bases matching TRBD1. Losses at the gene ends were 3 bases for V and 7 bases for J; bases not matched to a gene: 11. The CDR3 totals 15 residues. The germline V gene has CDR1 LGHNA and CDR2 YSLEER. The CDR3 bases are TGCGCCAGCAGCCACTTAAACCAGGGGGTGAATGAAGCTTTCTTT. Translating gives CASSHLNQGVNEAFF.

About this clonotype itself: A much larger clone differs from this one at a single base, so this may be a read error. The chain combines TRBV25-1 with TRBJ2-1; possible D gene TRBD2, 7 bases. This CDR3 is 16 amino acids long. Germline-derived CDR1 and CDR2 are MGHDK and SYGVNS. V was shortened by 2 bases and J by 7 bases, with 18 bases between the two germline ends. CDR3 coding DNA: TGTGCCAGCAGTGAAGGGGGGGGCTGGGGGGGTAATGAGCAGTTCTTC. Translation gives CASSEGGGWGGNEQFF.

On this clonotype: The conserved closing phenylalanine or tryptophan is absent in this CDR3, likely reflecting a read error. The chain joins TRBV7-6 to TRBJ2-3; D remains unclear. The CDR3 spans 12 residues. The germline V gene encodes CDR1 SGHVS and CDR2 FNYEAQ. As DNA, the CDR3 is TGTGCCAGCAGCATTAGCACGGATACGCAGTATCTT. Amino acid sequence: CASSISTDTQYL.

This clonotype was seen ten or more times. The chain links TRBV7-2 to TRBJ1-1, with 9 bases aligning to TRBD1. Per the germline V gene, CDR1 is SGHTA and CDR2 is FQGNSA. With V trimmed by 1 base and J by 5 bases, 5 bases remained unmatched. CDR3 size: 15 residues. The CDR3 region is CASSLGAGTGTEAFF. CDR3 DNA sequence: TGTGCCAGCAGCTTAGGGGCAGGGACAGGGACTGAAGCTTTCTTT.

To note about this clonotype: This may be a read error: a much more frequent sequence differs by one nucleotide. V is TRBV11-2 and J is TRBJ1-4; D perhaps matches TRBD1 (5 bases). Germline assignment: CDR1 SGHAT and CDR2 FQNNGV. This CDR3 comprises 17 residues. Deletions cut 7 bases from V and 0 bases from J, with 18 bases between. The CDR3 sequence: CASNTQTEDATNEKLFF. Written as DNA, the CDR3 is TGTGCCAGCAACACCCAGACAGAAGACGCAACTAATGAAAAACTGTTTTTT.

This clonotype was counted ten times or more. This rearrangement joins TRBV10-2 to TRBJ1-1, with D possibly TRBD1 on 6 matching bases. Trimming took 3 bases from V and 6 from J, leaving 17 bases between them. The CDR3 runs 15 residues. Germline CDR1 is WSHSY and CDR2 is SAAADI. CDR3: CASSDWGADLSEAFF. The CDR3 DNA follows: TGCGCCAGCAGTGATTGGGGGGCGGATTTGTCTGAAGCTTTCTTT.

Details on this clonotype: Given a much more abundant clone one base away, this may be a read error. Since no conserved phenylalanine or tryptophan closes the CDR3, a read error is the likely cause. The chain recombines TRBV19 with TRBJ1-6, with D perhaps TRBD1 (6 bases). Germline CDR1 reads LNHDA; CDR2 reads SQIVND (reference sequence). V was pared by 9 bases and J by 8 bases, with 8 bases between. The CDR3 has 11 residues. The CDR3 region is CASGQYSPLHL. CDR3 DNA sequence: TGTGCCAGCGGACAGTATTCACCCCTCCACCTT.

About this clonotype: This could be a read error, since a much larger clone is one nucleotide away. J is TRBJ2-7 and V is TRBV29-1; D not certain. The CDR3 runs to 11 residues. The germline gives CDR1 SQVTM, CDR2 ANQGSEA. CDR3 sequence: CSAEYSYEQNF. The CDR3 nucleotides read TGCAGCGCGGAGTACTCCTACGAGCAGAACTTC.

As regards this clonotype: This clone may be a read error of a much larger clone one base away. V and J are TRBV6-6 and TRBJ1-1, with a weak D call TRBD1 (6 bases). CDR3 length equals 14 residues. Germline values: CDR1 MNHNY, CDR2 SVGAGI (reference sequence). The germline V and J ends were trimmed by 5 bases and 6 bases, with 16 bases remaining between them. As DNA, the CDR3 is TGTGCCAGCAGTCCCGAGGACAGAAACGCTGAAGCTTTCTTT. It is translated as CASSPEDRNAEAFF.